Following are 17 T cell receptor beta chains from one sample sequenced in a study of cytomegalovirus exposure and HLA in healthy donors. The primer mix had 60 Vbeta and 13 Jbeta primers. Generated by immunoSEQ multiplex PCR, the TCRdb table keeps only in-frame clones and is missing some. The top ten clones hold under 2% of a sample with approximately 140,000 clones, around 82% of them seen once. The sequenced sample was PBMCs. Source of these receptors: a boy aged 10-17 years in good health and CMV-seronegative.

This chain joins TRBV7-2 and TRBJ2-7; 8 bases line up with TRBD2. The CDR3 covers 15 residues. Germline lookup yields CDR1 SGHTA and CDR2 FQGNSA. V gave up 5 bases and J gave up 4 bases; unmatched junction bases: 10. The CDR3, as DNA: TGTGCCAGCAGCGCCCCCGGGACTAGTTCTTACGAGCAGTACTTC. Translation gives CASSAPGTSSYEQYF.

The chain combines TRBV9 with TRBJ1-1; D gene unclear. Trimming took 2 bases from V and 2 from J, leaving 7 bases between them. This CDR3 comprises 13 residues. CDR1 and CDR2 from the germline V gene are SGDLS and YYNGEE. The CDR3 loop reads CASSVTDNTEAFF. The DNA of the CDR3 is TGTGCCAGCAGCGTCACAGATAACACTGAAGCTTTCTTT.

The chain carries TRBV5-1 and TRBJ2-3, with 12 bases aligning to TRBD2. CDR3 size: 14 residues. The J segment lost 2 bases and the V segment lost 8 bases, leaving 3 bases of the junction unmatched. The germline V gene has CDR1 SGHRS and CDR2 YFSETQ. CDR3 DNA sequence: TGCGCCAGTCGGACTAGCGGGAACACAGATACGCAGTATTTT. It yields the protein CASRTSGNTDTQYF. Full variable domain (outside the CDR3, taken from reference TRBV5-1 and TRBJ2-3): KAGVTQTPRYLIKTRGQQVTLSCSPISGHRSVSWYQQTPGQGLQFLFEYFSETQRNKGNFPGRFSGRQFSNSRSEMNVSTLELGDSALYLCASRTSGNTDTQYFGPGTRLTVL.

The chain recombines TRBV4-1 with TRBJ2-1; 10 nucleotides agree with TRBD2. The J segment lost 6 bases and the V segment lost 0 bases, leaving 8 bases of the junction unmatched. The CDR3 runs 17 residues. CDR1 is MGHRA, CDR2 YSYEKL, per germline. This chain's CDR3 is CASSQDVASGSFNEQFF. DNA of the CDR3: TGCGCCAGCAGCCAAGATGTGGCTAGCGGGAGTTTCAATGAGCAGTTCTTC.

The chain employs TRBV21-1 and TRBJ2-1; TRBD2, the table's D call, lacks a check against the DNA. TRBV21-1 is described as a pseudogene. CDR3 length equals 12 residues. The CDR3 DNA is TGTGCCAGGCTAAAAACGGGACTCCAGCAGTTCTTC. Protein: CARLKTGLQQFF.

The count of this clone is one. This chain connects TRBV10-3 to TRBJ1-2, with TRBD1 identical over 7 bases. Losses at the gene ends were 4 bases for V and 1 base for J; bases not matched to a gene: 12. Germline assignment: CDR1 ENHRY and CDR2 SYGVKD. The CDR3 covers 17 residues. CDR3 sequence: CAISVYPTGQVNYGYTF. The CDR3, as DNA: TGTGCCATCAGTGTCTATCCGACAGGGCAAGTTAACTATGGCTACACCTTC.

The J gene is TRBJ2-7, the V gene TRBV4-1; TRBD2 agrees at 11 bases. With 0 bases clipped from V and 0 bases from J, the junction kept 1 base outside the gene matches. Germline assignment: CDR1 MGHRA and CDR2 YSYEKL. This CDR3 contains 16 residues. The CDR3: CASSQDLAGGSYEQYF. In DNA form, the CDR3 reads TGCGCCAGCAGCCAAGATCTAGCGGGGGGCTCCTACGAGCAGTACTTC.

The V and J genes are TRBV27 and TRBJ2-1; the match to TRBD2 covers 8 bases. The V gene's germline CDR1 is MNHEY and CDR2 SMNVEV (reference sequence). Trimming removed 5 bases from V and 7 bases from J; junction bases left unmatched: 13. The CDR3 is 16 amino acids. The CDR3 reads CASSPSGGEVGNEQFF. The CDR3 nucleotides read TGTGCCAGCAGTCCGTCGGGGGGGGAGGTGGGGAATGAGCAGTTCTTC.

This clone was found once. The V call is TRBV18, the J call TRBJ1-1, with D perhaps matching TRBD1 (5 bases). The CDR3 spans 14 residues. With 2 bases removed from V and 2 bases from J, the gap between germline ends came to 9 bases. The germline V gene encodes CDR1 KGHSH and CDR2 LQKENI. The CDR3 region is CASSPGAENTEAFF. CDR3 in DNA: TGTGCCAGCTCACCAGGGGCGGAAAACACTGAAGCTTTCTTT.

This chain connects TRBV9 to TRBJ2-1; D gene unclear. Looked up from germline, CDR1 is SGDLS and CDR2 is YYNGEE. CDR3 length: 12 amino acids. Trimming stripped 3 bases from V and 3 bases from J, with 4 bases between. The CDR3 reads CASSAYYNEQFF. As DNA, the CDR3 is TGTGCCAGCAGCGCTTACTACAATGAGCAGTTCTTC. The full variable domain, with the rest looked up from reference TRBV9 and TRBJ2-1, is DSGVTQTPKHLITATGQRVTLRCSPRSGDLSVYWYQQSLDQGLQFLIQYYNGEERAKGNILERFSAQQFPDLHSELNLSSLELGDSALYFCASSAYYNEQFFGPGTRLTVL.

The chain is built from TRBV29-1 and TRBJ2-7, with D possibly TRBD1 on 6 matching bases. Germline assignment: CDR1 SQVTM and CDR2 ANQGSEA. The CDR3 has 14 residues. The V end was cut by 4 bases, the J end by 2 bases, with 15 bases between. The CDR3, as DNA: TGCAGCGTTGTCTCTGGGACACTTACCTACGAGCAGTACTTC. Translation gives CSVVSGTLTYEQYF.

V is TRBV30 and J is TRBJ2-2; D is possibly TRBD2 (6 bases). Between the trimmed V and J ends, which lost 4 bases and 3 bases, there was a span of 6 bases. The CDR3 runs to 12 residues. Germline lookup yields CDR1 GTSNPN and CDR2 SVGIG (reference sequence). CDR3 sequence reads: CAWTGDTGELFF. CDR3 DNA sequence: TGTGCCTGGACGGGGGACACCGGGGAGCTGTTTTTT.

A remark on this clone: The same CDR3 also results from other DNA sequences found in this sample. The rearrangement joins TRBV9 to TRBJ2-2; possibly TRBD1 for D (5 bases). Germline V gives CDR1 SGDLS, CDR2 YYNGEE. The V end lost 0 bases, the J end lost 5 bases, and 11 bases lay between the germline ends. CDR3 length equals 15 residues. The CDR3, as DNA: TGTGCCAGCAGCGTAGGGCAGGGTGGGACCGGGGAGCTGTTTTTT. Encoded protein: CASSVGQGGTGELFF.

This clone was counted only a few times. The V call is TRBV6-5, the J call TRBJ2-6; tentative D call: TRBD1 (5 bases). Germline values: CDR1 MNHEY, CDR2 SVGAGI. The CDR3 runs 13 residues. The germline V and J ends were trimmed by 5 bases and 6 bases, with 8 bases remaining between them. Here the CDR3 DNA reads TGTGCCAGCAGTCCAGGGTTGGCCAACGTCCTGACTTTC. As protein: CASSPGLANVLTF.

The gene calls are TRBV5-1 and TRBJ2-5, with TRBD2 identical over 12 bases. The assigned J gene may be wrong: the sequence end matches TRBJ2-7 better. Germline values: CDR1 SGHRS, CDR2 YFSETQ. CDR3 length: 15 amino acids. The CDR3 DNA follows: TGCGCCAGCACCCGACTAGCGGGGGACTCCTACGAGCAGTACTTC. This translates into CASTRLAGDSYEQYF.

The rearrangement links TRBV16 to TRBJ1-4, with D uncertain. This CDR3 is 11 amino acids long. V was pared by 7 bases and J by 12 bases, with 12 bases between. Germline V gene lookup returns CDR1 KGHSY and CDR2 FQNENV. CDR3 loop: CASTPGLELFF. The CDR3 nucleotides are TGTGCCAGCACCCCGGGTCTCGAACTGTTTTTT.

The chain is built from TRBV5-4 and TRBJ1-2; 9 positions match TRBD1. Per germline, CDR1 SGHNT and CDR2 YYREEE (reference sequence). This CDR3 is 13 amino acids long. V shed 2 bases and J 6 bases; nucleotides not matched to a gene: 2. CDR3 in DNA: TGTGCCAGCAGCTTAGGACAGGGGAATGGCTACACCTTC. It translates to CASSLGQGNGYTF.